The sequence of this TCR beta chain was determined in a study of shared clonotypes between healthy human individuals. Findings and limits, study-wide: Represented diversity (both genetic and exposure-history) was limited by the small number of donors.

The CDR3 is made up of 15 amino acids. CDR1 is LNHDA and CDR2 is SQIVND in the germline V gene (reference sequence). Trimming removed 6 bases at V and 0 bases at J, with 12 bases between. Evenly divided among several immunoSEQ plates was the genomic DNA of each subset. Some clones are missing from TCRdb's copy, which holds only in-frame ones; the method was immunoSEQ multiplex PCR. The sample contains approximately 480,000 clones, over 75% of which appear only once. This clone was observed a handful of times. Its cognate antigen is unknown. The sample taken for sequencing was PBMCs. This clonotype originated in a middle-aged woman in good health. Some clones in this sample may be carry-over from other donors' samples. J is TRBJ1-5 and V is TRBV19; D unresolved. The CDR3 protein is CASRMGVDSNQPQHF. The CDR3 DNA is TGTGCCAGTAGGATGGGAGTGGATAGCAATCAGCCCCAGCATTTT. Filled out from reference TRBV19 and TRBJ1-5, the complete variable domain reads DGGITQSPKYLFRKEGQNVTLSCEQNLNHDAMYWYRQDPGQGLRLIYYSQIVNDFQKGDIAEGYSVSREKKESFPLTVTSAQKNPTAFYLCASRMGVDSNQPQHFGDGTRLSIL.